This T cell receptor beta chain comes out of a study of shared T cell receptors in the human thymus. Sequencing was performed with immunoSEQ multiplex PCR; in TCRdb, only in-frame clones are kept and a portion is missing. The data contain 600,000 or so clones, more than 70% of them seen just once; the ten biggest clones take up approximately 0.0097%. V was trimmed by 1 base and J by 5 bases, leaving 14 bases between them. Germline V gene data show CDR1 as MGHRA and CDR2 as YSYEKL. The CDR3 runs 15 residues. The same specimen was also included in a second study, on human thymus T cells. That source notes: Each of the donors was a healthy Finnish infant who was undergoing open corrective cardiac surgery for congenital heart defects. Resections removed during corrective heart surgery provided the thymus tissue used.

The sample taken for sequencing was thymocytes. The sequence came from a boy in the first two years of life with a congenital heart defect. The rearrangement uses TRBV4-1 and TRBJ1-1; no reliable D call. Here the CDR3 reads CASSQGFRGQTEAFF. The CDR3 DNA is TGCGCCAGCAGCCAAGGGTTCCGGGGTCAAACTGAAGCTTTCTTT.